What follows are 2 T cell receptor beta chains derived from one specimen sequenced in a study of response to subunit inactivated influenza vaccine. TCRdb fed the RT-PCR reads into MiXCR, producing one record per CDR3 protein. The table includes about 570,000 distinct CDR3 sequences, around 11% detected once. These data were also filed under a second study, of T cells expressing NK-cell markers. This second study notes: UMIs were included in TCR beta cDNA generated by 5'RACE template switching.

Sequenced material: PBMCs from blood, taken on the day of vaccination. These receptors originate from a man aged 45-65 years who received an inactivated influenza vaccine.

This clonotype came up many times. The chain employs TRBV5-1 and TRBJ2-1; 9 bases line up with TRBD2. The CDR3 totals 15 residues. With V trimmed by 3 bases and J by 4 bases, 5 bases remained unmatched. The germline V gene has CDR1 SGHRS and CDR2 YFSETQ. The chain's CDR3 is CASSSGLAVYNEQFF. For the CDR3, the DNA is TGCGCCAGCAGCTCGGGACTAGCAGTGTACAATGAGCAGTTCTTC.

This clonotype was recorded a few times. The J gene is TRBJ2-2, the V gene TRBV4-3; no firm D call. Trimming pared 0 bases from V and 3 bases from J, leaving 5 bases between. Looked up from germline, CDR1 is LGHNA and CDR2 is YSLEER. The CDR3 spans 14 residues. CDR3 sequence reads: CASSQDTYTGELFF. The CDR3 DNA follows: TGCGCCAGCAGCCAAGATACCTACACCGGGGAGCTGTTTTTT.